Only a few counts were recorded for the clone carrying this T cell receptor (beta chain). Its cognate antigen is unknown. Cultured CD4+ T-cell DNA underwent Oncomine TCR Beta short-read sequencing. TCRdb fed the PCR reads into MiXCR, producing one record per CDR3 protein. Of about 12,000 distinct CDR3 sequences in the sample, roughly a fifth were seen once. This record comes from a study of vaccination and CD4 T cells after COVID-19. Overall study: Samples after vaccination came a median 72 days past dose two, ranging 14 to 241.

Findings and limits, study-wide: Of the reactive clones in convalescent patients, a median about 86% showed up only post-vaccination.

Treatment given: roughly nine-day PBMC culture with coronavirus spike peptide pools or control peptides (ViraFEST assay). The sequenced sample was CD4+ T cells from blood, cultured in vitro, obtained before SARS-CoV-2 vaccination. The receptor was derived from a human donor who received a COVID-19 vaccine.

CDR3 protein: CASSLVSRDSYGYTF. Written as DNA, the CDR3 is TGTGCCAGCAGCTTAGTGTCCCGGGACAGCTATGGCTACACCTTC. This chain connects TRBV7-2 to TRBJ1-2; 7 bases map to TRBD1. V was clipped by 1 base and J by 4 bases; unmatched bases: 6. The germline gives CDR1 SGHTA, CDR2 FQGNSA. This CDR3 comprises 15 residues.